The next 17 T cell receptor beta chains were all read from a single sample in a study of vaccination and CD4 T cells after COVID-19. Treatment in this sample: roughly ten-day PBMC culture with coronavirus spike peptide pools or control peptides (ViraFEST assay). Harvesting of the unexposed donor's CD4+ T cells predated the COVID-19 pandemic (2011-2018). Sequencing of DNA taken from cultured CD4+ T cells relied on the Oncomine TCR Beta short-read assay. TCRdb reanalysed the PCR reads using MiXCR and keeps one entry per CDR3 protein. The sample includes 5,000 to 7,000 distinct CDR3 sequences, 50% to 75% of them seen just once. Their target antigens are unknown. Sequences were obtained from CD4+ T cells from blood, cultured in vitro. Receptors originate from a human donor in good health.

This chain links TRBV2 with TRBJ1-2; no clear D gene. CDR3 length equals 11 residues. Trimming took 8 bases from V and 3 from J, leaving 7 bases between them. Per germline, CDR1 SNHLY and CDR2 FYNNEI. This CDR3 reads CASVQDYGYTF. CDR3 bases: TGTGCCAGCGTCCAGGACTATGGCTACACCTTC.

This chain connects TRBV20-1 to TRBJ2-3; D unclear. This CDR3 has 12 amino acids. V lost 6 bases to trimming and J lost 1 base, with 8 bases between them. Germline assignment: CDR1 DFQATT and CDR2 SNEGSKA (reference sequence). DNA of the CDR3: TGCAGTGCGTACGGTGGCACAGATACGCAGTATTTT. Translated: CSAYGGTDTQYF.

This chain connects TRBV6-2 or TRBV6-3 to TRBJ1-2; D uncertain. Trimming took 8 bases from V and 1 from J, leaving 17 bases between them. From germline, CDR1 is MNHEY and CDR2 SVGEGT. The CDR3 runs 15 residues. CDR3 in amino acids: CASREVPLINYGYTF. CDR3 in DNA: TGTGCCAGCCGGGAAGTCCCACTTATTAACTATGGCTACACCTTC.

The chain has TRBV20-1 and TRBJ2-1; 13 bases are a match to TRBD2. Looked up from germline, CDR1 is DFQATT and CDR2 is SNEGSKA (reference sequence). After removal of 0 bases from V and 4 bases from J, the junction contained 9 bases not matched to a gene. There are 18 residues in the CDR3. CDR3 sequence: CSARDLGRTSGSYNEQFF. The CDR3 nucleotides are TGCAGTGCTAGAGATTTGGGGAGGACTAGCGGGAGTTACAATGAGCAGTTCTTC.

This clonotype was counted between two and nine times. The V gene is TRBV20-1, the J gene TRBJ1-2; 8 bases fit TRBD1. The CDR3 loop spans 13 amino acids. The V segment lost 1 base and the J segment 2 bases; nucleotides outside the gene matches: 0. Germline V gives CDR1 DFQATT, CDR2 SNEGSKA (reference sequence). The CDR3 loop is CSARGDRNYGYTF. Written as DNA, the CDR3 is TGCAGTGCTAGAGGGGACAGGAACTATGGCTACACCTTC.

This clonotype was counted a few times. The chain has TRBV11-2 and TRBJ1-2; D ambiguous. The CDR3 has 14 residues. Germline CDR1 reads SGHAT; CDR2 reads FQNNGV. V lost 0 bases and J lost 1, with 6 bases in between. The CDR3 protein is CASSLDRINYGYTF. The CDR3 coding sequence is TGTGCCAGCAGCTTAGATCGGATTAACTATGGCTACACCTTC.

The rearrangement joins TRBV5-4 to TRBJ2-3, with 8 positions matching TRBD2. With V trimmed by 4 bases and J by 1 base, 5 bases remained unmatched. The CDR3 totals 15 residues. In germline, CDR1 is SGHNT, CDR2 YYREEE (reference sequence). CDR3 sequence reads: CASSLGGARTDTQYF. CDR3 nucleotide sequence: TGTGCCAGCAGCCTCGGGGGGGCGCGCACAGATACGCAGTATTTT.

In DNA, the CDR3 is TGTGCCAGCAGTTACTTGGCCAGGGGTACCTATGGCTACACCTTC. It encodes CASSYLARGTYGYTF. The chain combines TRBV6-2 or TRBV6-3 with TRBJ1-2, with a tentative D call TRBD1 (6 bases). V shed 1 base and J shed 4 bases, with 13 bases lying between them. The germline V gene has CDR1 MNHEY and CDR2 SVGEGT. CDR3 length: 15 amino acids.

This clonotype was counted only a few times. The chain uses TRBV24-1 and TRBJ1-1, with D hard to call. Germline V gene sequence: CDR1 KGHDR, CDR2 SFDVKD. The CDR3 length is 16 residues. Trimming pared 4 bases from V and 7 bases from J, leaving 21 bases between. The CDR3, as DNA: TGTGCCACCAGTGACCCCCCCAAAGACGGAGCCGTTGAAGCTTTCTTT. Its translation is CATSDPPKDGAVEAFF.

This rearrangement joins TRBV19 to TRBJ1-2; D perhaps matches TRBD1 (6 bases). From germline, CDR1 is LNHDA and CDR2 SQIVND (reference sequence). This CDR3 comprises 16 residues. Trimming removed 6 bases at V and 8 bases at J, with 25 bases between. CDR3 nucleotide sequence: TGTGCCAGTAGCCTCGGCCCCGGTGCAGGGGAAAACGGCTACACCTTC. Its protein product is CASSLGPGAGENGYTF.

V usage is TRBV15 and J usage is TRBJ2-5; maybe TRBD1 (7 bases). Trimming removed 0 bases from V and 5 bases from J, with 13 bases in between. This CDR3 has 15 amino acids. Germline V gene data show CDR1 as LNHNV and CDR2 as YYDKDF (reference sequence). The CDR3 DNA sequence: TGTGCCACCAGCAGAGATACAGGGGCGGGGGAGACCCAGTACTTC. This sequence encodes CATSRDTGAGETQYF.

This clonotype was observed a few times. V gene TRBV20-1 combines with J gene TRBJ2-2, with D unresolved. This CDR3 comprises 13 residues. The V end was cut by 3 bases, the J end by 12 bases, with 17 bases between. The germline gives CDR1 DFQATT, CDR2 SNEGSKA (reference sequence). For the CDR3, the DNA is TGCAGTGCTAGTCGCGAATCGGGCGATAAGCTGTTTTTT. It specifies CSASRESGDKLFF.

The V call is TRBV2, the J call TRBJ1-2, with unresolved D. CDR1 and CDR2 (germline): SNHLY, FYNNEI. This CDR3 is 13 amino acids long. V was pared by 7 bases and J by 2 bases, with 11 bases between. The chain's CDR3 is CASTEDPNYGYTF. The CDR3 DNA follows: TGTGCCAGCACGGAGGATCCGAACTATGGCTACACCTTC.

This clonotype was seen a few times. The CDR3 coding sequence is TGTGCCAGCAGGGGTTGGGGCACTGAAGCTTTCTTT. Its protein is CASRGWGTEAFF. The chain recombines TRBV6-2 or TRBV6-3 with TRBJ1-1, with D hard to call. Germline V gene data show CDR1 as MNHEY and CDR2 as SVGEGT. The CDR3 spans 12 residues. Trimming took 6 bases from V and 4 from J, leaving 9 bases between them.

This chain links TRBV5-5 with TRBJ1-1; 7 positions match TRBD1. V trimming: 3 bases; J trimming: 6 bases; junction bases outside the gene matches: 11. The germline gives CDR1 SGHKS, CDR2 YYEKEE (reference sequence). This CDR3 comprises 15 residues. In nucleotides, the CDR3 is TGTGCCAGCAGCTCCATGGGCAGGGGGATGGCTGAAGCTTTCTTT. Its translation is CASSSMGRGMAEAFF.

The chain uses TRBV5-6 and TRBJ2-1; the D gene is possibly TRBD1 (5 bases). Germline CDR1 SGHDT, CDR2 YYEEEE. The CDR3 is 14 amino acids. V gave up 0 bases and J gave up 2 bases, with 6 bases separating them. CDR3: CASSLGRAYNEQFF. In nucleotides, the CDR3 is TGTGCCAGCAGCTTGGGCAGGGCCTACAATGAGCAGTTCTTC.

This sequence joins TRBV7-9 and TRBJ1-1, with D uncertain. With 10 bases removed from V and 1 base from J, the gap between germline ends came to 22 bases. This CDR3 comprises 16 residues. Germline V gene data show CDR1 as SEHNR and CDR2 as FQNEAQ (reference sequence). Here the CDR3 reads CATLPKRRVGNTEAFF. Here the CDR3 DNA reads TGTGCCACTTTACCCAAACGGAGGGTGGGGAACACTGAAGCTTTCTTT.